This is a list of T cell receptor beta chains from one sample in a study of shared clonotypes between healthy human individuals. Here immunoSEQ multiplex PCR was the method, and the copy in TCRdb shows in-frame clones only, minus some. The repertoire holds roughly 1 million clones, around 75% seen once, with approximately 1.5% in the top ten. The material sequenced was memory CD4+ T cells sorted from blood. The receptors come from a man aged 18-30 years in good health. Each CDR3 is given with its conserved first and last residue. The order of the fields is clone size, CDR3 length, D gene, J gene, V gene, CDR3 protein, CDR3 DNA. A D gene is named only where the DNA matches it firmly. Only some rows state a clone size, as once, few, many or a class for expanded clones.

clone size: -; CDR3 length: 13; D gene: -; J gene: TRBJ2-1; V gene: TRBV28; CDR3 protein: CASSLSSNGEQFF; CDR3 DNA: TGTGCCAGCAGTTTATCCAGCAATGGTGAGCAGTTCTTC
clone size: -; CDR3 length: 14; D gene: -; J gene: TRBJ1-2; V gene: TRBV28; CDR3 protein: CASSLAKLSYGYTF; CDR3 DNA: TGTGCCAGCAGTTTAGCTAAACTTAGCTATGGCTACACCTTC
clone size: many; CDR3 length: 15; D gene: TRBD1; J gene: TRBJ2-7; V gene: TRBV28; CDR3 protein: CASSGGQGRSYEQYF; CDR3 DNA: TGTGCCAGCAGTGGGGGACAGGGACGCTCCTACGAGCAGTACTTC
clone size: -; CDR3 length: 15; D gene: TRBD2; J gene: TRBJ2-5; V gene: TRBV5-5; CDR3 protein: CASSSVAGGQETQYF; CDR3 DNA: TGTGCCAGCAGTAGCGTAGCGGGGGGCCAAGAGACCCAGTACTTC
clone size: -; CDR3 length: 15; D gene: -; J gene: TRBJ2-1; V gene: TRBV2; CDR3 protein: CASGLLAFVLHEQFF; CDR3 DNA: TGTGCCAGCGGATTACTAGCATTCGTTCTCCATGAGCAGTTCTTC
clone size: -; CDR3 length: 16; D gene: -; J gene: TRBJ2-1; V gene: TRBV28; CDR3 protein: CASSPGTGRSYNEQFF; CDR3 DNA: TGTGCCAGCAGTCCGGGCACGGGTCGATCCTACAATGAGCAGTTCTTC
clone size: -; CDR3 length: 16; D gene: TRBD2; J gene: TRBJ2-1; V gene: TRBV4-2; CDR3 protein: CASSQVSSGSYNEQFF; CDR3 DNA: TGTGCCAGCAGCCAAGTATCTAGCGGCTCCTACAATGAGCAGTTCTTC
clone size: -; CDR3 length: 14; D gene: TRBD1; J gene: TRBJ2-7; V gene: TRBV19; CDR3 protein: CASSRGRDSYEQYF; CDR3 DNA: TGTGCCAGTAGCAGGGGGCGCGACAGCTACGAGCAGTACTTC
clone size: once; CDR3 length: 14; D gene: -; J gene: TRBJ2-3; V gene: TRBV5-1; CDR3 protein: CASSLEGTTDTQYF; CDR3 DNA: TGCGCCAGCAGCTTGGAGGGCACAACAGATACGCAGTATTTT
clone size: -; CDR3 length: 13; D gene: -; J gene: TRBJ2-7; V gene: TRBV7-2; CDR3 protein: CASSFFGPYEQYF; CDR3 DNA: TGTGCCAGCAGCTTTTTTGGGCCCTACGAGCAGTACTTC
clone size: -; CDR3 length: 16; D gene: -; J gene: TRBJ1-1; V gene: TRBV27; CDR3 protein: CASSSTSTSRNTEAFF; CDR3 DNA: TGTGCCAGCAGTTCCACCTCGACATCACGGAACACTGAAGCTTTCTTT
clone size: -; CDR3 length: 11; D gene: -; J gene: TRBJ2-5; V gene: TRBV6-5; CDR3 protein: CASSSLETQYF; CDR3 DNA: TGTGCCAGCAGTTCACTAGAGACCCAGTACTTC
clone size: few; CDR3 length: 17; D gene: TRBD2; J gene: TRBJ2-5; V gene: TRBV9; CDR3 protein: CASSGLAGSGGSETQYF; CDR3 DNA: TGTGCCAGCAGCGGTCTAGCGGGGTCAGGGGGGTCAGAGACCCAGTACTTC
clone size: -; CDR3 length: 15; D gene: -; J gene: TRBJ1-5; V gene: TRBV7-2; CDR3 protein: CASSLDGGGNQPQHF; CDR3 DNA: TGTGCCAGCAGCTTAGATGGGGGTGGCAATCAGCCCCAGCATTTT
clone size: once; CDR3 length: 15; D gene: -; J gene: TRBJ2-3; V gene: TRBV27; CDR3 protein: CASAVGGSGTDTQYF; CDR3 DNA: TGTGCCTCCGCTGTGGGGGGTAGCGGCACAGATACGCAGTATTTT
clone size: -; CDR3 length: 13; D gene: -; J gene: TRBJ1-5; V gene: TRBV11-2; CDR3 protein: CASSLAGNQPQHF; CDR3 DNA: TGTGCCAGCAGCTTAGCCGGGAATCAGCCCCAGCATTTT
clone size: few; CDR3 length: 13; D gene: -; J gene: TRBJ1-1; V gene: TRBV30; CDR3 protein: CAWSAGWGTEAFF; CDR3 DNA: TGTGCCTGGAGTGCGGGTTGGGGCACTGAAGCTTTCTTT